The 32 T cell receptor beta chains presented below share a single source sample, sequenced in a study of cytomegalovirus exposure and HLA in healthy donors. Researchers ran the PCR with 60 Vbeta and 13 Jbeta primers. Clones were read by immunoSEQ multiplex PCR, and TCRdb kept only the in-frame ones, dropping some. The profile shows tens of thousands of clones, 70% to 85% of them singletons. The sample consisted of PBMCs. The receptors were sampled from a man aged 30 to 45 in good health and CMV-seronegative.

The J gene is TRBJ1-5, the V gene TRBV11-2; possible D gene TRBD1, 5 bases. CDR1 is SGHAT and CDR2 is FQNNGV in the germline V gene. CDR3 length: 13 amino acids. V lost 1 base and J 5 bases, leaving 6 bases between the germline ends. The CDR3 sequence: CASSLVRDQPQHF. The CDR3 coding sequence is TGTGCCAGCAGCTTAGTCAGGGATCAGCCCCAGCATTTT.

The rearrangement uses TRBV15 and TRBJ2-3; 7 nucleotides align to TRBD2. Trimming at V came to 5 bases and at J to 6 bases, leaving 2 bases not matched to a gene. Germline V lookup: CDR1 LNHNV, CDR2 YYDKDF (reference sequence). This CDR3 has 12 amino acids. The CDR3 is CATSWGGDTQYF. The CDR3 coding sequence is TGTGCCACCAGCTGGGGGGGGGATACGCAGTATTTT.

The CDR3 coding sequence is TGTGCCAGCGGCCCCGGACACTATAGCAATCAGCCCCAGCATTTT. Residues: CASGPGHYSNQPQHF. The genes are TRBV28 and TRBJ1-5, with D perhaps TRBD1 (5 bases). This CDR3 spans 15 amino acids. Germline V gene sequence: CDR1 MDHEN, CDR2 SYDVKM. Trimming took 8 bases from V and 0 from J, leaving 14 bases between them. The full variable domain, its missing parts supplied by reference TRBV28 and TRBJ1-5, is DVKVTQSSRYLVKRTGEKVFLECVQDMDHENMFWYRQDPGLGLRLIYFSYDVKMKEKGDIPEGYSVSREKKERFSLILESASTNQTSMYLCASGPGHYSNQPQHFGDGTRLSIL.

The chain employs TRBV28 and TRBJ1-5; D perhaps matches TRBD1 (5 bases). This CDR3 spans 18 amino acids. Germline V gene data show CDR1 as MDHEN and CDR2 as SYDVKM. Trimming took off 5 bases at V and 4 bases at J, with 24 bases between the two ends. Written as DNA, the CDR3 is TGTGCCAGCAGTCTCACTCTTATAGGAGGGACTTTAAATCAGCCCCAGCATTTT. As protein: CASSLTLIGGTLNQPQHF.

The chain uses TRBV6-5 and TRBJ1-6, with D uncertain. The length of the CDR3 is 14 residues. V lost 2 bases, J lost 5 bases, and 7 bases lay in between. The germline V gene encodes CDR1 MNHEY and CDR2 SVGAGI. In DNA, the CDR3 is TGTGCCAGCAGTTACAGCTCTAATAATTCACCCCTCCACTTT. Translating it yields CASSYSSNNSPLHF.

This clone appeared a single time. The chain couples TRBV5-8 to TRBJ1-4, with 10 bases aligning to TRBD1. The CDR3 sequence is 16 residues long. V gave up 3 bases and J gave up 3 bases; unmatched junction bases: 5. The germline V gene has CDR1 SGHTS and CDR2 YDEGEE. CDR3 DNA sequence: TGTGCCAGCAGCTACGACAGGGGGCTATCTAATGAAAAACTGTTTTTT. Translated: CASSYDRGLSNEKLFF.

The chain recombines TRBV10-3 with TRBJ2-2; 10 nucleotides align to TRBD1. Germline trimming cut 2 bases from V and 4 bases from J; bases unmatched to any gene: 1. There are 15 residues in the CDR3. Germline values: CDR1 ENHRY, CDR2 SYGVKD. For the CDR3, the DNA is TGTGCCATCAGTGAGGGGGACAGGGGCACCGGGGAGCTGTTTTTT. Its protein is CAISEGDRGTGELFF.

This clone was detected only a few times. This rearrangement joins TRBV6-4 to TRBJ2-1; 7 positions match TRBD1. Per the germline V gene, CDR1 is MRHNA and CDR2 is SNTAGT. The V segment lost 2 bases and the J segment 7 bases; nucleotides outside the gene matches: 5. This CDR3 comprises 14 residues. This chain's CDR3 is CASSDGQAGNEQFF. CDR3 nucleotides: TGTGCCAGCAGTGACGGACAGGCTGGGAATGAGCAGTTCTTC.

This rearrangement joins TRBV7-9 to TRBJ1-2, with unresolved D. The CDR3 totals 15 residues. Germline lookup yields CDR1 SEHNR and CDR2 FQNEAQ (reference sequence). Trimming cost V 1 base and J 3 bases, with 12 bases left between them. The DNA of the CDR3 is TGTGCCAGCAGCTTAGGTGCCCCTTCGGACTATGGCTACACCTTC. This encodes CASSLGAPSDYGYTF.

This clone showed up just once. The gene calls are TRBV14 and TRBJ1-1; D might be TRBD1 (5 bases). Germline CDR1 and CDR2: SGHDN and FVKESK. The V gene lost 2 bases and the J gene lost 10 bases, with 14 bases spanning the gap. The CDR3 length is 13 residues. CDR3 residues: CASSQTGVSGAFF. As DNA, the CDR3 is TGTGCCAGCAGCCAAACAGGAGTATCAGGAGCTTTCTTT. Filled out from reference TRBV14 and TRBJ1-1, the complete variable domain reads EAGVTQFPSHSVIEKGQTVTLRCDPISGHDNLYWYRRVMGKEIKFLLHFVKESKQDESGMPNNRFLAERTGGTYSTLKVQPAELEDSGVYFCASSQTGVSGAFFGQGTRLTVV.

This sequence joins TRBV19 and TRBJ1-6, with TRBD1 identical over 7 bases. Looked up from germline, CDR1 is LNHDA and CDR2 is SQIVND (reference sequence). This CDR3 comprises 15 residues. V dropped 5 bases and J dropped 8; count of bases not matched to a gene: 9. DNA for the CDR3: TGTGCCAGTAGTGGAAGGGACAGAGGAGATTCACCCCTCCACTTT. Its translation is CASSGRDRGDSPLHF.

The genes are TRBV5-6 and TRBJ1-1; the D is unclear. CDR3 length equals 16 residues. The V end lost 5 bases, the J end lost 1 base, and 18 bases lay between the germline ends. Germline V gene lookup returns CDR1 SGHDT and CDR2 YYEEEE. The CDR3 loop reads CASRVSPGLENTEAFF. For the CDR3, the DNA is TGTGCCAGCAGAGTGTCTCCGGGTCTGGAGAACACTGAAGCTTTCTTT.

Comments on this clone: This CDR3 is also generated by other DNA sequences in the sample. V gene TRBV10-3 combines with J gene TRBJ2-5; 8 bases match TRBD1. There are 16 residues in the CDR3. CDR1 and CDR2 from the germline V gene are ENHRY and SYGVKD. The V gene end was trimmed by 4 bases and the J gene end by 0 bases; junction bases not matched to a gene: 7. CDR3 sequence reads: CAISGGQGAYQETQYF. The CDR3 DNA follows: TGTGCCATCAGTGGGGGGCAGGGGGCCTACCAAGAGACCCAGTACTTC.

The chain is built from TRBV11-3 and TRBJ1-2; possibly TRBD1 for D (6 bases). CDR3 length: 16 residues. The V end was cut by 2 bases, the J end by 5 bases, with 18 bases between. CDR1 and CDR2 from the germline V gene are SGHNT and YENEEA. Written as DNA, the CDR3 is TGTGCCAGCAGCTTAATATCGGGACAAGAGGGGTATGGCTACACCTTC. Translated: CASSLISGQEGYGYTF. Using reference TRBV11-3 and TRBJ1-2 for the parts outside the CDR3, the full variable domain is EAGVVQSPRYKIIEKKQPVAFWCNPISGHNTLYWYLQNLGQGPELLIRYENEEAVDDSQLPKDRFSAERLKGVDSTLKIQPAELGDSAVYLCASSLISGQEGYGYTFGSGTRLTVV.

The chain carries TRBV11-2 and TRBJ1-1; 8 bases are shared with TRBD1. From germline, CDR1 is SGHAT and CDR2 FQNNGV. J gave up 11 bases and V 2 bases, and 10 bases lay outside the gene matches. The CDR3 is made up of 14 amino acids. The CDR3 nucleotides read TGTGCCAGCAGCTTAACTTCAGGGGGCGTCATGGCTTTCTTT. Encoded protein: CASSLTSGGVMAFF.

This chain joins TRBV28 and TRBJ1-2; 10 nucleotides align to TRBD1. The germline gives CDR1 MDHEN, CDR2 SYDVKM. V lost 2 bases, J lost 7 bases, and 28 bases stayed unmatched. The CDR3 length is 22 residues. The chain's CDR3 is CASSLGYRDRGNPTVPVSGYTF. The CDR3 DNA is TGTGCCAGCAGTTTAGGGTACCGGGACAGGGGCAACCCAACCGTCCCTGTTAGTGGCTACACCTTC.

This clone was seen only once. V usage is TRBV4-3 and J usage is TRBJ2-3; maybe TRBD2 (6 bases). The CDR3 length is 17 residues. Germline CDR1 LGHNA, CDR2 YSLEER. The ends were cut back, 1 base at V and 0 bases at J, with 14 bases in the middle. The CDR3 DNA reads as TGCGCCAGCAGCCAAGCCGGGGCGGGATTTAGCACAGATACGCAGTATTTT. Amino acids: CASSQAGAGFSTDTQYF.

V usage is TRBV6-4 and J usage is TRBJ2-1, with D unclear. V lost 3 bases to trimming and J lost 9 bases, with 18 bases between them. The CDR3 sequence is 15 residues long. Germline assignment: CDR1 MRHNA and CDR2 SNTAGT. Written as DNA, the CDR3 is TGTGCCAGCAGTGAATTACCGGGTGGAAACTTTGAGCAGTTCTTC. It is translated as CASSELPGGNFEQFF.

The chain joins TRBV30 to TRBJ2-7; 11 bases match TRBD1. The CDR3 contains 14 residues. V dropped 4 bases and J dropped 7; count of bases not matched to a gene: 9. Germline values: CDR1 GTSNPN, CDR2 SVGIG (reference sequence). This CDR3 is CAWIPGQGGHEQYF. Written as DNA, the CDR3 is TGTGCCTGGATACCGGGACAGGGGGGTCATGAGCAGTACTTC.

This clone came up once. The rearrangement joins TRBV2 to TRBJ2-5; 9 bases line up with TRBD2. The germline CDR1 and CDR2 sequences are SNHLY and FYNNEI. With V trimmed by 7 bases and J by 5 bases, 2 bases remained unmatched. The CDR3 runs 12 residues. The DNA for the CDR3 is TGTGCCAGCAAAAGCGGGGGGGAGACCCAGTACTTC. Protein sequence: CASKSGGETQYF. Full variable domain (rest looked up from reference TRBV2 and TRBJ2-5): EPEVTQTPSHQVTQMGQEVILRCVPISNHLYFYWYRQILGQKVEFLVSFYNNEISEKSEIFDDQFSVERPDGSNFTLKIRSTKLEDSAMYFCASKSGGETQYFGPGTRLLVL.

The chain uses TRBV10-1 and TRBJ2-7; a weak D match, TRBD2 (5 bases). Deletions cut 4 bases from V and 3 bases from J, with 10 bases between. This CDR3 has 13 amino acids. The germline V gene encodes CDR1 WNHNN and CDR2 SYGVQD (reference sequence). CDR3 DNA: TGCGCCAGCAGTGCGGCCCGGGACTACGAGCAGTACTTC. It translates to CASSAARDYEQYF.

This chain links TRBV4-3 with TRBJ2-1; 7 nucleotides match TRBD2. The V and J ends lost 0 bases and 3 bases, in that order; junction bases with no gene match: 11. The germline V gene has CDR1 LGHNA and CDR2 YSLEER. The CDR3 is 18 residues long. CDR3 sequence (DNA): TGCGCCAGCAGCCAAGATCCCCCCCCAGCGGGAAACTACAATGAGCAGTTCTTC. Amino acid sequence: CASSQDPPPAGNYNEQFF.

The rearrangement uses TRBV28 and TRBJ2-7; 9 positions match TRBD2. Trimming took 6 bases from V and 2 from J; bases not matched to a gene: 11. Looked up from germline, CDR1 is MDHEN and CDR2 is SYDVKM. This CDR3 has 16 amino acids. CDR3 nucleotide sequence: TGTGCCAGCAGCCGACTCGCTGGCGGGGGGGCCTACGAGCAGTACTTC. Amino acid sequence: CASSRLAGGGAYEQYF.

The V call is TRBV5-8, the J call TRBJ1-5, with 9 positions matching TRBD1. CDR3 length: 14 residues. The V gene end was trimmed by 4 bases and the J gene end by 6 bases; junction bases not matched to a gene: 5. Germline values: CDR1 SGHTS, CDR2 YDEGEE. Here the CDR3 DNA reads TGTGCCAGCAGCGGGACAGGGAGAGGTCAGCCCCAGCATTTT. Amino acid sequence: CASSGTGRGQPQHF. The whole variable domain, filled in from reference TRBV5-8 and TRBJ1-5, reads EAGVTQSPTHLIKTRGQQATLRCSPISGHTSVYWYQQALGLGLQFLLWYDEGEERNRGNFPPRFSGRQFPNYSSELNVNALELEDSALYLCASSGTGRGQPQHFGDGTRLSIL.

CDR3 sequence (DNA): TGTGCCAGCAGACCAGACAGGGCGAACGGAAACACCATATATTTT. Encoded protein: CASRPDRANGNTIYF. This chain joins TRBV28 and TRBJ1-3; 7 bases match TRBD1. Looked up from germline, CDR1 is MDHEN and CDR2 is SYDVKM. This CDR3 comprises 15 residues. V lost 6 bases, J lost 4 bases, and 9 bases stayed unmatched.

The chain combines TRBV5-6 with TRBJ2-7, with TRBD1 matching 7 bases. V was clipped by 4 bases and J by 0 bases; unmatched bases: 4. Germline-derived CDR1 and CDR2 are SGHDT and YYEEEE. The CDR3 runs 14 residues. CDR3 loop: CASSATGNSYEQYF. The CDR3 coding sequence is TGTGCCAGCAGCGCGACAGGGAACTCCTACGAGCAGTACTTC. Looking up the rest from reference TRBV5-6 and TRBJ2-7 gives the full variable domain: DAGVTQSPTHLIKTRGQQVTLRCSPKSGHDTVSWYQQALGQGPQFIFQYYEEEERQRGNFPDRFSGHQFPNYSSELNVNALLLGDSALYLCASSATGNSYEQYFGPGTRLTVT.

This chain uses TRBV2 with TRBJ1-2; D is uncertain. V was clipped by 3 bases and J by 8 bases, with 19 bases between them. This CDR3 contains 15 residues. Germline CDR1 SNHLY, CDR2 FYNNEI. The CDR3 DNA sequence: TGTGCCAGCAGTGACATTAATGTCCCCGACTGGGGCTACACCTTC. It is translated as CASSDINVPDWGYTF.

The chain links TRBV15 to TRBJ2-5, with a tentative D call TRBD1 (6 bases). CDR1 and CDR2 (germline): LNHNV, YYDKDF (reference sequence). V lost 0 bases to trimming and J lost 5 bases, with 13 bases between them. The CDR3 loop spans 15 amino acids. CDR3 region: CATSRDPGEQETQYF. Written as DNA, the CDR3 is TGTGCCACCAGCAGAGATCCAGGGGAGCAGGAGACCCAGTACTTC.

The V call is TRBV2, the J call TRBJ2-2; D is perhaps TRBD2 (6 bases). The length of the CDR3 is 15 residues. Germline lookup yields CDR1 SNHLY and CDR2 FYNNEI. The V and J ends lost 0 bases and 7 bases respectively, with 12 bases between them. DNA for the CDR3: TGTGCCAGCAGTGAAGCGGGAGGCCTGAGCGGGGAGCTGTTTTTT. It is translated as CASSEAGGLSGELFF.

The CDR3 reads CASSLVEGYEQYF. CDR3 DNA: TGTGCCAGCAGCTTAGTCGAGGGCTACGAGCAGTACTTC. The chain joins TRBV7-2 to TRBJ2-7; the D gene is possibly TRBD2 (5 bases). Between the trimmed V and J ends, which lost 1 base and 3 bases, there was a span of 7 bases. The V gene's germline CDR1 is SGHTA and CDR2 FQGNSA. CDR3 size: 13 residues.

The chain carries TRBV7-7 and TRBJ2-2; D unclear. V lost 3 bases and J 6 bases, leaving 8 bases between the germline ends. The CDR3 covers 13 residues. Germline V gene data show CDR1 as SSHAT and CDR2 as FNYEAQ (reference sequence). DNA for the CDR3: TGTGCCAGCAGCTTTTCAAACTCCGGGGAGCTGTTTTTT. Amino acids: CASSFSNSGELFF.

The chain couples TRBV6-6 to TRBJ1-1; 10 positions agree with TRBD1. Germline V lookup: CDR1 MNHNY, CDR2 SVGAGI (reference sequence). The CDR3 is made up of 13 amino acids. The V and J ends lost 7 bases and 5 bases, in that order; junction bases with no gene match: 4. CDR3 loop: CASNGQGETEAFF. Written as DNA, the CDR3 is TGTGCCAGCAACGGACAGGGGGAAACTGAAGCTTTCTTT.